This T cell receptor beta chain was profiled in a study of technical replicates of blood from four donors. Trimming left V 6 bases short and J 8 bases short, with 16 bases between. CDR1 is LNHDA and CDR2 is SQIVND in the germline V gene (reference sequence). This CDR3 region has 14 residues. Clones were sequenced by immunoSEQ multiplex PCR, and TCRdb holds only the in-frame ones, with some missing. Among fewer than 90,000 clones listed, approximately 96% were seen once. The V and J genes are TRBV19 and TRBJ2-2, with D unclear. Sequencing was done on a sample of T cells isolated from PBMCs. The TCR comes from a human donor in good health. The DNA of the CDR3 is TGTGCCAGTAGCCCCTCCAGTGCTTGGGGGGAGCTGTTTTTT. As protein: CASSPSSAWGELFF.